This T cell receptor beta chain was identified in a study of shared clonotypes between healthy human individuals. CDR3 size: 11 residues. The germline V and J ends were trimmed by 4 bases and 5 bases, with 5 bases remaining between them. The V gene's germline CDR1 is SGDLS and CDR2 YYNGEE. Profiled with immunoSEQ multiplex PCR; TCRdb holds only in-frame clones, not every one. The sample records under 2,500,000 clones, more than 90% being singletons. The sample consisted of naive CD4+ T cells sorted from blood. Subset indicated: CD45RA+ positively selected. This receptor was identified in a man between 18 and 29 years old in good health. The J gene is TRBJ2-3, the V gene TRBV9, with unresolved D. The CDR3 region is CASSQRDTQYF. CDR3 sequence (DNA): TGTGCCAGCAGCCAGAGAGATACGCAGTATTTT.